The subject of this entry is one T cell receptor (beta chain). What it recognizes is unknown. This record belongs to a study of beta chain features in type 1 diabetes. Study conclusions and caveats: A definitive answer on HLA type influencing TCRB rearrangement was not reached here. VDJ junctions in type 1 diabetes patients carried more deletions and fewer insertions. TCRB CDR3 length was moderately but significantly reduced in all four CD4+ subsets of Type 1 diabetes patients.

The entirety of the isolated RNA underwent reverse transcription, so expressed TCRB transcripts were sequenced. Naive, central memory and regulatory T cell samples came to a mean of approximately 3.6 million reads. Clones were sequenced by immunoSEQ multiplex PCR, and TCRdb holds only the in-frame ones, with some missing. In the table there are about 160,000 clones, around 63% of which are singletons. Per germline, CDR1 SEHNR and CDR2 FQNEAQ (reference sequence). Trimming pared 5 bases from V and 3 bases from J, leaving 11 bases between. This CDR3 is built from 13 residues. The authors sorted CD4+ naive, central memory, regulatory and stem cell-like memory cells via CD45RO/CCR7/CD25/CD127/CD95/CD27.

This clonotype originated in a man aged 25-45 years with type 1 diabetes. Sample: naive CD4+ T cells from blood. V usage is TRBV7-9 and J usage is TRBJ2-7; possibly TRBD1 or TRBD2 for D (5 bases each). The CDR3 loop reads CASSSRDGYEQYF. CDR3 bases: TGTGCCAGCAGCAGCCGGGACGGCTACGAGCAGTACTTC.